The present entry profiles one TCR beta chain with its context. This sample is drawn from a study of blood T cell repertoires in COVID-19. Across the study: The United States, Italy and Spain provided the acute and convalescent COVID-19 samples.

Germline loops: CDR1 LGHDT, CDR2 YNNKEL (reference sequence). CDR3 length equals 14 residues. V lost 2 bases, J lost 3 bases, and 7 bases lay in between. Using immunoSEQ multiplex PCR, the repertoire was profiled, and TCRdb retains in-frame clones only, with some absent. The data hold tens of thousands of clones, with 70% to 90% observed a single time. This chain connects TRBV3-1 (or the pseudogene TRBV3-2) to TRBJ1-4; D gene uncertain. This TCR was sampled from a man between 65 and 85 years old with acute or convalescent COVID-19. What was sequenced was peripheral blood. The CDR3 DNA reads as TGTGCCAGCAGCCAAAACAGCCCTAATGAAAAACTGTTTTTT. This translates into CASSQNSPNEKLFF.